These 16 T cell receptor beta chains share one sample of origin, sequenced in a study of T cell clonotyping in hematopoietic cell transplantation. Stated time point: recipient sample about 28 days before transplant, after cytoreduction. TCRdb's copy holds only in-frame clones and misses some; the assay was immunoSEQ multiplex PCR. Of roughly 11,000 clones in the sample, roughly 90% were seen once. Sequences were derived from peripheral blood mononuclear cells, sampled before stem cell transplant. Every receptor here comes from a woman in her 40s with acute myeloid leukemia. Some clones in this sample may be carry-over from other donors' samples.

The V gene is TRBV28, the J gene TRBJ2-2; tentative D call: TRBD2 (6 bases). Trimming removed 3 bases from V and 0 bases from J, with 11 bases in between. Germline values: CDR1 MDHEN, CDR2 SYDVKM. The CDR3 consists of 16 residues. CDR3 protein: CASSFMRDPNTGELFF. CDR3 nucleotide sequence: TGTGCCAGCAGTTTCATGCGGGACCCGAACACCGGGGAGCTGTTTTTT.

The chain employs TRBV7-2 and TRBJ1-1; the match to TRBD1 covers 7 bases. The CDR3 spans 16 residues. With V trimmed by 5 bases and J by 1 base, 10 bases remained unmatched. Germline-derived CDR1 and CDR2 are SGHTA and FQGNSA. The CDR3 DNA sequence: TGTGCCAGCAGCATAGACAGGGCGTCAGGGAACACTGAAGCTTTCTTT. Its protein product is CASSIDRASGNTEAFF.

The chain joins TRBV21-1 to TRBJ2-7; TRBD1, the D gene given by the table, was not confirmed from the DNA. TRBV21-1 constitutes a pseudogene. This CDR3 is built from 15 residues. The CDR3 here is CASSPRDRESYEQYF. The DNA of the CDR3 is TGTGCCAGCAGCCCTCGTGACAGGGAGTCCTACGAGCAGTACTTC.

The rearrangement uses TRBV30 and TRBJ2-1; D is unclear. The CDR3 is made up of 14 amino acids. Trimming left V 2 bases short and J 7 bases short, with 15 bases between. The V gene's germline CDR1 is GTSNPN and CDR2 SVGIG (reference sequence). The CDR3 region is CAWSWSWGGNEQFF. The CDR3 bases are TGTGCCTGGAGTTGGTCATGGGGTGGGAATGAGCAGTTCTTC.

Points on this clone: Sequence at one end of the junction differs from germline and may be a read error. The V and J genes are TRBV19 and TRBJ1-5; tentatively, D is TRBD1 (5 bases). Germline lookup yields CDR1 LNHDA and CDR2 SQIVND (reference sequence). The CDR3 totals 16 residues. The CDR3 spells CASSIDKAGPNPPQHF. The DNA of the CDR3 is TGTGCCAGTAGTATAGATAAAGCGGGGCCAAATCCGCCCCAGCATTTT.

The V gene is TRBV7-9, the J gene TRBJ2-7; no reliable D call. CDR1 SEHNR and CDR2 FQNEAQ come from the germline V gene (reference sequence). Trimming cost V 5 bases and J 0 bases, with 20 bases left between them. The CDR3 consists of 17 residues. The CDR3 nucleotides read TGTGCCAGCAGCGCCTCTCCCCCCGTCGGAAGCTCCTACGAGCAGTACTTC. It specifies CASSASPPVGSSYEQYF.

This chain connects TRBV29-1 to TRBJ1-1; TRBD1 agrees at 10 bases. J lost 5 bases, V lost 6 bases, and 12 bases had no gene match. This CDR3 spans 15 amino acids. Germline V lookup: CDR1 SQVTM, CDR2 ANQGSEA. Here the CDR3 DNA reads TGCAGCGTGACCGGACAGGGGGGGTTGTGGACTGAAGCTTTCTTT. Its protein is CSVTGQGGLWTEAFF.

V usage is TRBV12-5 and J usage is TRBJ1-1; D gene uncertain. V dropped 0 bases and J dropped 5 bases, with 13 bases sitting between them. The CDR3 sequence is 15 residues long. The germline V gene has CDR1 LGHNT and CDR2 FRNRAP. CDR3 amino acids: CASGLVRATGTEAFF. The DNA of the CDR3 is TGTGCTAGTGGTTTGGTACGGGCCACCGGGACTGAAGCTTTCTTT.

The genes are TRBV7-8 and TRBJ2-1, with a tentative D call TRBD1 (8 bases). This CDR3 is 16 amino acids long. The germline V gene has CDR1 SGHVS and CDR2 FQNEAQ. Trimming removed 5 bases at V and 9 bases at J, with 23 bases between. CDR3 amino acids: CASSPYRGGNYGEQFF. The DNA of the CDR3 is TGTGCCAGCAGCCCGTACAGGGGGGGGAACTATGGTGAGCAGTTCTTC.

The gene calls are TRBV30 and TRBJ2-1, with TRBD1 matching over 8 bases. The CDR3 has 15 residues. Germline CDR1 reads GTSNPN; CDR2 reads SVGIG (reference sequence). V dropped 4 bases and J dropped 3; count of bases not matched to a gene: 8. This CDR3 reads CAWTIPGTGYNEQFF. The DNA of the CDR3 is TGTGCCTGGACTATCCCCGGGACAGGCTACAATGAGCAGTTCTTC.

The V call is TRBV2, the J call TRBJ2-7; D is unclear. The germline gives CDR1 SNHLY, CDR2 FYNNEI. CDR3 length equals 11 residues. V gave up 8 bases and J gave up 3 bases, with 8 bases separating them. CDR3 nucleotides: TGTGCCAGCGGGTTAGTCTACGAGCAGTACTTC. Amino acids: CASGLVYEQYF.

The chain links TRBV5-1 to TRBJ2-6, with D tentatively TRBD2 (6 bases). Germline V gene lookup returns CDR1 SGHRS and CDR2 YFSETQ. Trimming cost V 0 bases and J 0 bases, with 22 bases left between them. This CDR3 has 21 residues. The CDR3 DNA follows: TGCGCCAGCAGCTTGGCCGGGGGACTTCGAAACGTCGCCTCTGGGGCCAACGTCCTGACTTTC. Residues: CASSLAGGLRNVASGANVLTF.

This rearrangement joins TRBV5-6 to TRBJ1-1; D is undetermined. V lost 7 bases to trimming and J lost 1 base, with 20 bases between them. The CDR3 loop spans 16 amino acids. CDR1 and CDR2 (germline): SGHDT, YYEEEE. Here the CDR3 reads CASRPYDARANTEAFF. CDR3 nucleotide sequence: TGTGCCAGCCGCCCTTACGACGCCCGTGCGAACACTGAAGCTTTCTTT.

V gene TRBV9 combines with J gene TRBJ2-1; TRBD1 matches at 10 bases. Per the germline V gene, CDR1 is SGDLS and CDR2 is YYNGEE. This CDR3 region has 16 residues. V lost 2 bases, J lost 2 bases, and 4 bases stayed unmatched. The CDR3 coding sequence is TGTGCCAGCAGCGTCGGAGGGACAGGGGCCTACAATGAGCAGTTCTTC. Translated, it gives CASSVGGTGAYNEQFF. The variable domain in full, with the rest retrieved from reference TRBV9 and TRBJ2-1, is DSGVTQTPKHLITATGQRVTLRCSPRSGDLSVYWYQQSLDQGLQFLIQYYNGEERAKGNILERFSAQQFPDLHSELNLSSLELGDSALYFCASSVGGTGAYNEQFFGPGTRLTVL.

This chain uses TRBV10-3 with TRBJ1-1, with D unresolved. Germline-derived CDR1 and CDR2 are ENHRY and SYGVKD. This CDR3 spans 13 amino acids. V lost 3 bases and J lost 0, with 5 bases in between. The CDR3 region has the DNA TGTGCCATCAGTGATTTGATGAACACTGAAGCTTTCTTT. Its protein product is CAISDLMNTEAFF.

The chain uses TRBV7-9 and TRBJ2-1, with 13 bases matching TRBD2. J was trimmed by 10 bases and V by 5 bases; bases with no gene match: 11. Germline V gene data show CDR1 as SEHNR and CDR2 as FQNEAQ (reference sequence). The CDR3 has 16 amino acids. The CDR3: CASSPPGLAGVEEQFF. In DNA, the CDR3 is TGTGCCAGCAGCCCTCCCGGACTAGCGGGAGTAGAGGAGCAGTTCTTC. Together with reference TRBV7-9 and TRBJ2-1, the CDR3 gives the full variable domain: DTGVSQNPRHKITKRGQNVTFRCDPISEHNRLYWYRQTLGQGPEFLTYFQNEAQLEKSRLLSDRFSAERPKGSFSTLEIQRTEQGDSAMYLCASSPPGLAGVEEQFFGPGTRLTVL.